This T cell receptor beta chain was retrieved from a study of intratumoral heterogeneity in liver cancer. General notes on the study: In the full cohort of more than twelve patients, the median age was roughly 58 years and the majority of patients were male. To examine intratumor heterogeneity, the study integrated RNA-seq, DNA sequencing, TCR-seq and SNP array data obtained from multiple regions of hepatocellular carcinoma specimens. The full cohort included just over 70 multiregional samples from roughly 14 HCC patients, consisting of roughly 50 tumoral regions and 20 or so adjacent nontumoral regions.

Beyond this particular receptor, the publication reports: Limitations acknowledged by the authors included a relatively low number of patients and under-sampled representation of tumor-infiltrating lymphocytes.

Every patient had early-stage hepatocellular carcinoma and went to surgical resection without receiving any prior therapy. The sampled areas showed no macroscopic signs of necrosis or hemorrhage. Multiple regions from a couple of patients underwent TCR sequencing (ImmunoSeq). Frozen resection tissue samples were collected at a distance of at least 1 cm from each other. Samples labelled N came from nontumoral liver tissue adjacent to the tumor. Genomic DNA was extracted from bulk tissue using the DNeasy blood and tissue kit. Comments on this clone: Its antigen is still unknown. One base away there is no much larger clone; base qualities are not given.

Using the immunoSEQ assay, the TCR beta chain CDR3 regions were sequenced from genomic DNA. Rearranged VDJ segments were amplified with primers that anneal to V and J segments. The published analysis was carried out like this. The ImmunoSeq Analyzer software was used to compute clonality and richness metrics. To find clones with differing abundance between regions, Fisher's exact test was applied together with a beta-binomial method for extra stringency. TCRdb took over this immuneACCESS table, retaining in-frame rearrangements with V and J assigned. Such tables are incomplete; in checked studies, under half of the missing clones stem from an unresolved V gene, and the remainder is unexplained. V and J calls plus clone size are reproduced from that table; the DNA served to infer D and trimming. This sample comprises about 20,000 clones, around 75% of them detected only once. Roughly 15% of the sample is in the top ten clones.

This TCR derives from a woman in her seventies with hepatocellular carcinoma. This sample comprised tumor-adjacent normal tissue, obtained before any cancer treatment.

The nucleotides are TGTGCCAGCAGTAAAACTAGCGGCCAAGAGACCCAGTACTTC. This codes for CASSKTSGQETQYF. Recombination joined TRBV25-1 with TRBJ2-5, and 8 junctional nucleotides match TRBD2. The germline V gene gives CDR1 as MGHDK and CDR2 as SYGVNS. Ends trimmed: V by 5 bases, J by 1 base; bases unmatched to a gene: 3. There are 14 amino acids in the CDR3, from cysteine to phenylalanine inclusive. The CDR3 DNA has 42 bases and is translated from base 1. The variable domain in full, with residues beyond the CDR3 obtained from the reference TRBV25-1 and TRBJ2-5 genes, is EADIYQTPRYLVIGTGKKITLECSQTMGHDKMYWYQQDPGMELHLIHYSYGVNSTEKGDLSSESTVSRIRTEHFPLTLESARPSHTSQYLCASSKTSGQETQYFGPGTRLLVL.